What follows are 25 T cell receptor beta chains derived from one specimen sequenced in a study of blood T cell repertoires in COVID-19. Sequenced by immunoSEQ multiplex PCR; TCRdb stores in-frame clones only, minus some. The sample lists approximately 290,000 clones, 70% to 90% occurring once. Sequencing was carried out using PBMCs or T cells enriched from blood (not recorded which). These receptor sequences come from a young woman who had recovered from COVID-19.

The genes are TRBV4-2 and TRBJ2-5; no reliable D call. V was cut by 3 bases and J by 3 bases, with 8 bases left in between. Germline V gene data show CDR1 as LGHNA and CDR2 as YNFKEQ. The CDR3 is 13 amino acids. The CDR3 nucleotides are TGTGCCAGCAGCCACCGCACAGAAGAGACCCAGTACTTC. This encodes CASSHRTEETQYF.

V usage is TRBV4-1 and J usage is TRBJ2-1, with D possibly being TRBD2 (6 bases). This CDR3 spans 15 amino acids. In germline, CDR1 is MGHRA, CDR2 YSYEKL. Trimming pared 1 base from V and 1 base from J, leaving 8 bases between. CDR3 amino acids: CASSQGGGSYNEQFF. DNA of the CDR3: TGCGCCAGCAGCCAAGGTGGGGGGTCCTACAATGAGCAGTTCTTC.

This chain uses TRBV18 with TRBJ1-4, with 8 bases matching TRBD1. Germline CDR1 is KGHSH and CDR2 is LQKENI. J was trimmed by 3 bases and V by 6 bases; bases with no gene match: 3. The CDR3 is 14 amino acids. The CDR3 here is CASSDRGANEKLFF. CDR3 DNA sequence: TGTGCCAGCTCCGACAGGGGAGCTAATGAAAAACTGTTTTTT.

The sample holds one count of this clone. The CDR3 nucleotides read TGTGCCAGCAGCTTCCCCGGTAGGACTAGCGGGAGTAGCACAGATACGCAGTATTTT. This sequence encodes CASSFPGRTSGSSTDTQYF. The gene calls are TRBV7-9 and TRBJ2-3; 13 positions match TRBD2. The CDR3 is 19 amino acids. Looked up from germline, CDR1 is SEHNR and CDR2 is FQNEAQ (reference sequence). Unmatched junction bases numbered 9, after V lost 3 bases and J lost 0 bases.

The rearrangement uses TRBV3-1 (or the pseudogene TRBV3-2) and TRBJ1-2; TRBD1 might be the D (5 bases). Deletions cut 0 bases from V and 4 bases from J, with 12 bases between. This CDR3 comprises 15 residues. Germline V lookup: CDR1 LGHDT, CDR2 YNNKEL (reference sequence). DNA for the CDR3: TGTGCCAGCAGCCAAGATCGGGGGGGTACCTATGGCTACACCTTC. Translation: CASSQDRGGTYGYTF.

This clone has a count of ten or more. The chain uses TRBV3-1 (or the pseudogene TRBV3-2) and TRBJ2-2; D is unclear. Trimming took 4 bases from V and 3 from J, leaving 6 bases between them. Germline assignment: CDR1 LGHDT and CDR2 YNNKEL (reference sequence). The CDR3 extends over 13 amino acids. The CDR3 spells CASSRLDTGELFF. CDR3 in DNA: TGTGCCAGCAGCCGACTCGACACCGGGGAGCTGTTTTTT.

The chain couples TRBV9 to TRBJ2-2; 11 bases fit TRBD2. Germline assignment: CDR1 SGDLS and CDR2 YYNGEE. Unmatched junction bases numbered 9, after V lost 0 bases and J lost 5 bases. CDR3 length: 18 residues. Here the CDR3 DNA reads TGTGCCAGCAGCGTAGCTCGGCTAGCGGGAGGAAGGACCGGGGAGCTGTTTTTT. It translates to CASSVARLAGGRTGELFF.

The CDR3: CASSPGSNQPQHF. CDR3 nucleotides: TGTGCCAGCAGCCCCGGGAGCAATCAGCCCCAGCATTTT. The gene calls are TRBV7-8 and TRBJ1-5; no firm D call. Per germline, CDR1 SGHVS and CDR2 FQNEAQ. With 5 bases removed from V and 1 base from J, the gap between germline ends came to 6 bases. The CDR3 is 13 residues long.

The CDR3 nucleotides are TGTGCCAGTAGTATTTGGCAGTTCGTTAGCAATCAGCCCCAGCATTTT. Translated, it gives CASSIWQFVSNQPQHF. The gene calls are TRBV19 and TRBJ1-5; D remains unclear. The CDR3 is 16 residues long. CDR1 is LNHDA, CDR2 SQIVND, per germline (reference sequence). Trimming shortened V by 3 bases and J by 0 bases, and 12 bases separated the two germline ends.

This chain uses TRBV10-3 with TRBJ1-3; tentatively, D is TRBD1 (6 bases). This CDR3 is built from 15 residues. V shed 3 bases and J shed 0 bases, with 9 bases lying between them. The germline CDR1 and CDR2 sequences are ENHRY and SYGVKD. In DNA form, the CDR3 reads TGTGCCATCAGTGACAGGGGCAGCTCTGGAAACACCATATATTTT. Encoded protein: CAISDRGSSGNTIYF.

This chain joins TRBV10-3 and TRBJ2-7, with 9 bases matching TRBD1. Trimming took 4 bases from V and 2 from J; bases not matched to a gene: 3. The V gene's germline CDR1 is ENHRY and CDR2 SYGVKD. The CDR3 sequence is 14 residues long. CDR3 coding DNA: TGTGCCATCAGTGTGGGACAGGGTCCCTACGAGCAGTACTTC. It is translated as CAISVGQGPYEQYF.

The rearrangement joins TRBV18 to TRBJ1-3, with no clear D. V lost 3 bases and J lost 0, with 12 bases in between. The CDR3 consists of 16 residues. The germline V gene has CDR1 KGHSH and CDR2 LQKENI. CDR3 DNA sequence: TGTGCCAGCTCACCGGTACCCACGAGCTCTGGAAACACCATATATTTT. Translated, it gives CASSPVPTSSGNTIYF.

The rearrangement links TRBV11-2 to TRBJ2-3, with TRBD1 matching over 10 bases. With 3 bases clipped from V and 3 bases from J, the junction kept 6 bases outside the gene matches. Germline values: CDR1 SGHAT, CDR2 FQNNGV. CDR3 length equals 16 residues. As DNA, the CDR3 is TGTGCCAGCAGCTTGGGTTTGGACAGGGGGACAGATACGCAGTATTTT. Its protein product is CASSLGLDRGTDTQYF.

This clone was recorded only once. The chain has TRBV13 and TRBJ1-2; 7 bases fit TRBD1. J was trimmed by 2 bases and V by 5 bases; bases with no gene match: 5. Per the germline V gene, CDR1 is PRHDT and CDR2 is FYEKMQ (reference sequence). This CDR3 has 14 amino acids. For the CDR3, the DNA is TGTGCCAGCAGCGGGGGACAGCTCAACTATGGCTACACCTTC. The encoded protein is CASSGGQLNYGYTF.

Here the CDR3 DNA reads TGTGCCAGTAGTTCGGGGGACTACAATGAGCAGTTCTTC. It translates to CASSSGDYNEQFF. The V and J genes are TRBV19 and TRBJ2-1; possibly TRBD2 for D (6 bases). The germline gives CDR1 LNHDA, CDR2 SQIVND (reference sequence). This CDR3 spans 13 amino acids. V lost 5 bases to trimming and J lost 3 bases, with 8 bases between them.

The J gene is TRBJ1-2, the V gene TRBV24-1, with 8 bases that match TRBD1. CDR1 and CDR2 (germline): KGHDR, SFDVKD. This CDR3 contains 13 residues. The V gene end was trimmed by 5 bases and the J gene end by 3 bases; junction bases not matched to a gene: 1. The CDR3 DNA reads TGTGCCACCAGTGCGACAGGGGACTATGGCTACACCTTC. It encodes CATSATGDYGYTF.

The chain has TRBV20-1 and TRBJ2-7; D ambiguous. V dropped 3 bases and J dropped 0 bases, with 18 bases sitting between them. Germline loops: CDR1 DFQATT, CDR2 SNEGSKA (reference sequence). CDR3 size: 16 residues. CDR3 protein: CSASPDTAQSSYEQYF. CDR3 DNA sequence: TGCAGTGCTAGTCCTGATACTGCGCAAAGCTCCTACGAGCAGTACTTC.

This clone appeared a single time. V usage is TRBV18 and J usage is TRBJ1-5; no clear D gene. This CDR3 comprises 18 residues. The V and J ends lost 8 bases and 3 bases respectively, with 26 bases between them. Per germline, CDR1 KGHSH and CDR2 LQKENI. CDR3 region: CASAAGTMIPFLNQPQHF. The CDR3 DNA sequence: TGTGCCAGCGCAGCGGGAACTATGATCCCGTTCCTCAATCAGCCCCAGCATTTT.

This clone was detected only once. J is TRBJ1-2 and V is TRBV6-4; D might be TRBD1 (6 bases). Trimming cost V 6 bases and J 7 bases, with 15 bases left between them. CDR1 and CDR2 (germline): MRHNA, SNTAGT. The length of the CDR3 is 13 residues. The CDR3 spells CASSVTGSRGYTF. In nucleotides, the CDR3 is TGTGCCAGCAGCGTCACAGGGTCTCGTGGCTACACCTTC.

This clone was counted only a few times. The chain recombines TRBV4-2 with TRBJ2-1; 14 nucleotides align to TRBD2. The CDR3 consists of 19 residues. Looked up from germline, CDR1 is LGHNA and CDR2 is YNFKEQ. J gave up 8 bases and V 1 base, and 13 bases lay outside the gene matches. The DNA for the CDR3 is TGTGCCAGCAGCCAAGCCTCCGCCGGGACTAGCGGGAGATGGGATGAGCAGTTCTTC. This gives the protein CASSQASAGTSGRWDEQFF.

V and J are TRBV6-5 and TRBJ2-7, with a weak D call TRBD1 (5 bases). Looked up from germline, CDR1 is MNHEY and CDR2 is SVGAGI. The CDR3 consists of 16 residues. V dropped 0 bases and J dropped 3 bases, with 15 bases sitting between them. The CDR3 loop is CASSYSTQGLYYEQYF. In nucleotides, the CDR3 is TGTGCCAGCAGTTACTCGACCCAGGGCCTATACTACGAGCAGTACTTC.

The V call is TRBV6-4, the J call TRBJ2-2, with D possibly being TRBD2 (6 bases). Trimming shortened V by 3 bases and J by 6 bases, and 11 bases separated the two germline ends. CDR3 length equals 14 residues. CDR1 and CDR2 (germline): MRHNA, SNTAGT. CDR3 protein: CASSEGGVSGELFF. The CDR3 coding sequence is TGTGCCAGCAGTGAAGGCGGGGTTTCCGGGGAGCTGTTTTTT.

The J gene is TRBJ1-5, the V gene TRBV2; tentatively, D is TRBD1 (6 bases). Trimming stripped 4 bases from V and 3 bases from J, with 10 bases between. Germline values: CDR1 SNHLY, CDR2 FYNNEI. This CDR3 region has 14 residues. CDR3 residues: CASSATGYNQPQHF. CDR3 DNA sequence: TGTGCCAGCAGTGCAACAGGGTACAATCAGCCCCAGCATTTT. The full variable domain, with the rest looked up from reference TRBV2 and TRBJ1-5, is EPEVTQTPSHQVTQMGQEVILRCVPISNHLYFYWYRQILGQKVEFLVSFYNNEISEKSEIFDDQFSVERPDGSNFTLKIRSTKLEDSAMYFCASSATGYNQPQHFGDGTRLSIL.

This clone was observed a few times. The chain employs TRBV5-6 and TRBJ1-5; 8 positions match TRBD1. The trim removed 5 bases at V and 6 bases at J, leaving 10 bases unmatched. This CDR3 contains 15 residues. Germline loops: CDR1 SGHDT, CDR2 YYEEEE. CDR3 bases: TGTGCCAGCAGTCTAGGACAGGGCCCATCTCAGCCCCAGCATTTT. This gives the protein CASSLGQGPSQPQHF.

This clone was seen just once. The chain has TRBV3-1 (or the pseudogene TRBV3-2) and TRBJ1-2; D gene unclear. Germline loops: CDR1 LGHDT, CDR2 YNNKEL (reference sequence). The V and J ends lost 1 base and 4 bases respectively, with 10 bases between them. The CDR3 is 14 amino acids. In nucleotides, the CDR3 is TGTGCCAGCAGCCAAGGATCAGGTTCCTATGGCTACACCTTC. Its translation: CASSQGSGSYGYTF.